This T cell receptor (beta chain) was sequenced during a study of blood T cells in healthy people across ages. Study context: Researchers report that template switching captured about one barcoded beta molecule per two T cells.

The CDR3 runs to 16 residues. The germline V gene has CDR1 SNHLY and CDR2 FYNNEI. V gave up 4 bases and J gave up 5 bases; unmatched junction bases: 7. Sample-barcoded 5' priming and a J-beta primer mix drove a second PCR of 7 to 11 cycles. TCRdb recomputed calls from the 5' RACE reads with MiXCR, one row per CDR3 protein. The sample includes around 1.7 million distinct CDR3 sequences, approximately 30% of them seen just once. Sequenced: blood. This sequence joins TRBV2 and TRBJ2-5, with TRBD2 matching over 13 bases. This TCR came from a woman in her twenties or thirties in good health. The CDR3 region is CASSAQGLAGTETQYF. CDR3 nucleotide sequence: TGTGCCAGCAGTGCCCAGGGACTAGCGGGGACTGAGACCCAGTACTTC.